Detailed here is one TCR beta chain. The sample belongs to a study of blood T cell repertoires in COVID-19. Study context: Italy, Spain and the United States were the sources of the convalescent and acute COVID-19 samples.

The CDR3 has 12 residues. The germline CDR1 and CDR2 sequences are MDHEN and SYDVKM. The V and J ends lost 1 base and 11 bases respectively, with 11 bases between them. Profiling relied on immunoSEQ multiplex PCR, and the TCRdb table lists in-frame clones only, not all of them. The table shows about 200,000 clones, with approximately 87% occurring only once. The J gene is TRBJ1-1, the V gene TRBV28; D gene unclear. The TCR sequence derives from a woman in her seventies with acute or convalescent COVID-19. The sample taken for sequencing was peripheral blood. The CDR3 protein is CASSLYPGAAFF. CDR3 nucleotide sequence: TGTGCCAGCAGTTTATACCCCGGAGCCGCTTTCTTT.